Below, 21 T cell receptor beta chains from the same sample are listed, as sequenced in a study of glioma-infiltrating T cells. Amplification of TCR alpha and beta CDR3 regions from RNA used iRepertoire nested multiplex PCR. TCRdb recomputed calls from the multiplex PCR reads with MiXCR, one row per CDR3 protein. This table holds 150,000 or so distinct CDR3 sequences, about two fifths found once. The sample taken for sequencing was glioma tissue, nonneoplastic brain tissue, or PBMCs (not recorded which). The origin of the receptors is a human donor with low-grade glioma or glioblastoma, undergoing nonglioma brain surgery, or in good health (not recorded which).

About this clonotype itself: An end of the junction differs from the germline gene, which may be a read error. V is TRBV20-1 and J is TRBJ1-5; perhaps TRBD1 as D (6 bases). In germline, CDR1 is DFQATT, CDR2 SNEGSKA (reference sequence). The CDR3 has 13 amino acids. The CDR3 reads CSAKNRDGQTQHF. The CDR3 DNA reads as TGCAGTGCCAAAAACAGGGACGGTCAGACCCAGCATTTT.

The rearrangement links TRBV18 to TRBJ2-5; 7 nucleotides agree with TRBD2. Germline CDR1 is KGHSH and CDR2 is LQKENI. The CDR3 extends over 14 amino acids. Losses at the gene ends were 5 bases for V and 3 bases for J; bases not matched to a gene: 6. CDR3 sequence reads: CASSSLAAEETQYF. CDR3 sequence (DNA): TGTGCCAGCTCAAGTCTAGCGGCGGAAGAGACCCAGTACTTC.

The V call is TRBV20-1, the J call TRBJ2-7; 9 bases are shared with TRBD1. The germline CDR1 and CDR2 sequences are DFQATT and SNEGSKA (reference sequence). V lost 0 bases and J lost 3; bases outside the gene matches: 9. CDR3 length: 16 residues. CDR3 sequence: CSARDQGTGNFYEQYF. The CDR3 DNA sequence: TGCAGTGCTAGAGATCAGGGGACAGGGAACTTCTACGAGCAGTACTTC.

This chain joins TRBV15 and TRBJ2-1; 7 nucleotides agree with TRBD1. Germline V gene sequence: CDR1 LNHNV, CDR2 YYDKDF (reference sequence). Trimming removed 3 bases from V and 0 bases from J; junction bases left unmatched: 5. The CDR3 contains 16 residues. CDR3 amino acids: CATSSTRGSSYNEQFF. CDR3 DNA: TGTGCCACCAGCAGTACCAGGGGGAGCTCCTACAATGAGCAGTTCTTC.

This clonotype was seen a handful of times. The chain combines TRBV7-2 with TRBJ2-1, with 7 bases identical to TRBD2. CDR1 SGHTA and CDR2 FQGNSA come from the germline V gene. The CDR3 extends over 12 amino acids. Trimming took 0 bases from V and 10 from J; bases not matched to a gene: 0. CDR3 DNA: TGTGCCAGCAGCTTAGCCGGGGGGGAGCAGTTCTTC. Translation: CASSLAGGEQFF.

The chain carries TRBV6-1 and TRBJ2-5; TRBD1 or TRBD2 may be the D gene (5 bases each). Germline V CDR1 and CDR2: MNHNS, SASEGT. Deletions cut 6 bases from V and 3 bases from J, with 14 bases between. This CDR3 is 14 amino acids long. The CDR3 DNA sequence: TGTGCCAGCAGGGTGTGGGACGCCGAAGAGACCCAGTACTTC. Encoded protein: CASRVWDAEETQYF.

This clonotype appeared a few times. The chain carries TRBV6-1 and TRBJ1-1, with 9 positions matching TRBD1. V shed 7 bases and J 4 bases; nucleotides not matched to a gene: 10. The CDR3 has 15 residues. The germline V gene has CDR1 MNHNS and CDR2 SASEGT. The CDR3 DNA is TGTGCCAGCACTTTGGGGACAGGGCTTGGCACTGAAGCTTTCTTT. This codes for CASTLGTGLGTEAFF.

The chain carries TRBV28 and TRBJ1-1, with 7 bases matching TRBD1. Germline-derived CDR1 and CDR2 are MDHEN and SYDVKM. The CDR3 covers 13 residues. J lost 6 bases, V lost 5 bases, and 6 bases had no gene match. This CDR3 reads CASSRGGYAEAFF. CDR3 DNA sequence: TGTGCCAGCAGTAGAGGGGGCTACGCTGAAGCTTTCTTT.

V and J are TRBV30 and TRBJ2-5; D possibly uses TRBD1 or TRBD2 (5 bases each). The germline V gene has CDR1 GTSNPN and CDR2 SVGIG (reference sequence). V dropped 5 bases and J dropped 7 bases, with 20 bases sitting between them. This CDR3 is built from 14 residues. The CDR3 is CAWGRDLMVGTQYF. The CDR3 bases are TGTGCCTGGGGCCGGGACCTCATGGTGGGGACCCAGTACTTC.

This chain links TRBV28 with TRBJ2-1; no clear D. From germline, CDR1 is MDHEN and CDR2 SYDVKM. Trimming shortened V by 3 bases and J by 4 bases, and 13 bases separated the two germline ends. CDR3 length: 15 residues. The CDR3 loop reads CASSLGLSGYNEQFF. In DNA, the CDR3 is TGTGCCAGCAGTTTGGGTCTCTCCGGATACAATGAGCAGTTCTTC.

The chain is built from TRBV19 and TRBJ1-2; D remains ambiguous. Trimming pared 9 bases from V and 2 bases from J, leaving 13 bases between. CDR1 LNHDA and CDR2 SQIVND come from the germline V gene (reference sequence). The CDR3 is 13 amino acids. The chain's CDR3 is CASNRMGNYGYTF. CDR3 coding DNA: TGTGCCAGCAACCGCATGGGGAACTATGGCTACACCTTC.

This clonotype was observed a handful of times. The V gene is TRBV19, the J gene TRBJ2-7; weak D call: TRBD1 (6 bases). The V and J ends lost 5 bases and 6 bases respectively, with 11 bases between them. The V gene's germline CDR1 is LNHDA and CDR2 SQIVND (reference sequence). The CDR3 contains 12 residues. The CDR3 DNA reads as TGTGCCAGTAGTCCGGAAGGGGGCGAGCAGTACTTC. It is translated as CASSPEGGEQYF.

The genes are TRBV19 and TRBJ2-7, with D perhaps matching TRBD2 (5 bases). Trimming shortened V by 6 bases and J by 1 base, and 10 bases separated the two germline ends. The CDR3 has 13 residues. The germline V gene has CDR1 LNHDA and CDR2 SQIVND (reference sequence). CDR3 protein: CASRRAGSYEQYF. CDR3 nucleotide sequence: TGTGCCAGTAGGCGGGCAGGTTCCTACGAGCAGTACTTC.

The V and J genes are TRBV6-2 or TRBV6-3 and TRBJ2-1, with D possibly being TRBD2 (5 bases). CDR3 length: 14 residues. V was shortened by 5 bases and J by 10 bases, with 18 bases between the two germline ends. Germline V gives CDR1 MNHEY, CDR2 SVGEGT. In DNA, the CDR3 is TGTGCCAGCAGTATCGGGGTAGCGAACTACGAGCAGTTCTTC. Translating it yields CASSIGVANYEQFF.

The chain joins TRBV28 to TRBJ1-1, with a possible D match to TRBD1 (6 bases). This CDR3 comprises 15 residues. The V end lost 4 bases, the J end lost 4 bases, and 16 bases lay between the germline ends. The germline CDR1 and CDR2 sequences are MDHEN and SYDVKM. The CDR3: CASSSFNRGSTEAFF. CDR3 bases: TGTGCCAGCAGTTCCTTCAATAGGGGGTCCACTGAAGCTTTCTTT. Combining the CDR3 with reference TRBV28 and TRBJ1-1 gives the whole variable domain DVKVTQSSRYLVKRTGEKVFLECVQDMDHENMFWYRQDPGLGLRLIYFSYDVKMKEKGDIPEGYSVSREKKERFSLILESASTNQTSMYLCASSSFNRGSTEAFFGQGTRLTVV.

This clonotype was detected a few times. The chain carries TRBV6-1 and TRBJ1-1, with a weak D call TRBD1 (5 bases). The CDR3 length is 12 residues. The germline V gene encodes CDR1 MNHNS and CDR2 SASEGT. Deletions cut 6 bases from V and 7 bases from J, with 12 bases between. The CDR3 sequence: CASRGETVEAFF. DNA of the CDR3: TGTGCCAGCAGAGGGGAGACAGTTGAAGCTTTCTTT.

There are a few counts of this clonotype. The V call is TRBV3-1, the J call TRBJ1-2; TRBD1 matches 8 bases. Trimming took 3 bases from V and 6 from J; bases not matched to a gene: 6. Germline CDR1 LGHDT, CDR2 YNNKEL (reference sequence). This CDR3 has 14 amino acids. CDR3 amino acids: CASSHSTGVNGYTF. CDR3 DNA: TGTGCCAGCAGCCACTCGACAGGGGTGAATGGCTACACCTTC.

In this sample, this clonotype turned up a few times. This rearrangement joins TRBV20-1 to TRBJ1-5, with 7 nucleotides matching TRBD1. V trimming: 5 bases; J trimming: 0 bases; junction bases outside the gene matches: 4. In germline, CDR1 is DFQATT, CDR2 SNEGSKA (reference sequence). The length of the CDR3 is 14 residues. The CDR3 protein is CSAHRGGSNQPQHF. In nucleotides, the CDR3 is TGCAGTGCTCACAGGGGCGGTAGCAATCAGCCCCAGCATTTT.

V and J are TRBV7-9 and TRBJ2-1; the D is unclear. V lost 2 bases to trimming and J lost 5 bases, with 4 bases between them. The germline V gene has CDR1 SEHNR and CDR2 FQNEAQ (reference sequence). The CDR3 is 12 amino acids. Here the CDR3 DNA reads TGTGCCAGCAGCTTATTTAACAATGAGCAGTTCTTC. Residues: CASSLFNNEQFF.

The chain links TRBV28 to TRBJ2-7; 9 bases agree with TRBD1. The CDR3 is 15 residues long. Losses at the gene ends were 0 bases for V and 2 bases for J; bases not matched to a gene: 2. CDR1 MDHEN and CDR2 SYDVKM come from the germline V gene. The CDR3 DNA reads as TGTGCCAGCAGTTTATGGACAGGGGGAACCTACGAGCAGTACTTC. It yields the protein CASSLWTGGTYEQYF.

This clonotype was detected ten times or more. The rearrangement links TRBV27 to TRBJ2-7; D gene uncertain. CDR1 and CDR2 from the germline V gene are MNHEY and SMNVEV (reference sequence). Deletions cut 0 bases from V and 2 bases from J, with 8 bases between. The CDR3 is 14 residues long. CDR3 sequence reads: CASSLSTGTYEQYF. In DNA, the CDR3 is TGTGCCAGCAGTTTATCTACTGGAACCTACGAGCAGTACTTC.